What follows are 16 T cell receptor beta chains derived from one specimen sequenced in a study of vaccination and CD4 T cells after COVID-19. These receptors are not linked to any known antigen. An Oncomine TCR Beta short-read assay was used to sequence the DNA from cultured CD4+ T cells. TCRdb fed the PCR reads into MiXCR, producing one record per CDR3 protein. The repertoire has about 21,000 distinct CDR3 sequences, roughly 46% of them found once; the top ten carry about 13%. The time point denotes: late sampling 161 to 241 days after vaccination in a few convalescent patients. Treatment denoted: roughly ten-day PBMC culture with coronavirus spike peptide pools or control peptides (ViraFEST assay). The input for sequencing was CD4+ T cells from blood, cultured in vitro, taken about 7 months after SARS-CoV-2 vaccination. All receptors come from a human donor who had recovered from COVID-19.

V and J are TRBV6-1 and TRBJ2-7, with TRBD1 as a possible D gene (6 bases). V was trimmed by 7 bases and J by 12 bases, leaving 22 bases between them. Germline V gene lookup returns CDR1 MNHNS and CDR2 SASEGT. The CDR3 is made up of 13 amino acids. Written as DNA, the CDR3 is TGTGCCAGCACTTCACCGGGAACAGGGCTGTCGTACTTC. This sequence encodes CASTSPGTGLSYF.

CDR3 bases: TGCAGTGCTAGTAAAGGGGGTTTTGGCTACACCTTC. This codes for CSASKGGFGYTF. This rearrangement joins TRBV20-1 to TRBJ1-2; possibly TRBD1 for D (6 bases). This CDR3 is built from 12 residues. Germline assignment: CDR1 DFQATT and CDR2 SNEGSKA (reference sequence). Trimming removed 3 bases from V and 7 bases from J, with 12 bases in between.

This clonotype was seen more than once but under ten times. The chain is built from TRBV20-1 and TRBJ2-1; tentatively, D is TRBD1 (6 bases). The V end lost 6 bases, the J end lost 12 bases, and 27 bases lay between the germline ends. The CDR3 is 15 residues long. Per germline, CDR1 DFQATT and CDR2 SNEGSKA (reference sequence). This CDR3 reads CSALKVGTRFRGQFF. DNA of the CDR3: TGCAGTGCCCTTAAAGTCGGGACAAGGTTTCGGGGGCAGTTCTTC.

The rearrangement joins TRBV4-3 to TRBJ2-1, with D tentatively TRBD2 (6 bases). CDR1 and CDR2 from the germline V gene are LGHNA and YSLEER. Trimming took off 1 base at V and 6 bases at J, with 16 bases between the two ends. The CDR3 sequence is 16 residues long. In nucleotides, the CDR3 is TGCGCCAGCAGCCAAGGGGAGAGGCTAGCGAGCAATGAGCAGTTCTTC. This translates into CASSQGERLASNEQFF.

This clonotype counts as medium-sized. V gene TRBV6-4 combines with J gene TRBJ1-1; 8 bases fit TRBD1. V dropped 0 bases and J dropped 3; count of bases not matched to a gene: 3. The CDR3 consists of 15 residues. Germline V CDR1 and CDR2: MRHNA, SNTAGT. Written as DNA, the CDR3 is TGTGCCAGCAGTGACTCATCAGGGGGCTACACTGAAGCTTTCTTT. It translates to CASSDSSGGYTEAFF.

The genes are TRBV5-5 and TRBJ2-1; no definite D call. This CDR3 has 15 residues. The germline V gene encodes CDR1 SGHKS and CDR2 YYEKEE (reference sequence). The V gene lost 0 bases and the J gene lost 3 bases, with 10 bases spanning the gap. The CDR3 is CASSLVSRSYNEQFF. DNA for the CDR3: TGTGCCAGCAGCTTGGTGTCAAGGAGCTACAATGAGCAGTTCTTC.

There are a few counts of this clonotype. V and J are TRBV6-2 or TRBV6-3 and TRBJ2-1, with TRBD1 identical over 9 bases. V trimming: 5 bases; J trimming: 8 bases; junction bases outside the gene matches: 10. Germline V lookup: CDR1 MNHEY, CDR2 SVGEGT. CDR3 length: 15 residues. CDR3 sequence: CASSPRTGEGHEQFF. CDR3 sequence (DNA): TGTGCCAGCAGTCCTCGGACAGGGGAAGGGCATGAGCAGTTCTTC.

V and J are TRBV7-2 and TRBJ1-2, with 8 bases lining up with TRBD1. The germline gives CDR1 SGHTA, CDR2 FQGNSA. Trimming removed 2 bases from V and 3 bases from J; junction bases left unmatched: 5. This CDR3 region has 15 residues. The CDR3 bases are TGTGCCAGCAGCTTATCGCAGGGGGCGTACTATGGCTACACCTTC. Amino acids: CASSLSQGAYYGYTF.

The V and J genes are TRBV20-1 and TRBJ2-7, with 8 bases lining up with TRBD1. Germline loops: CDR1 DFQATT, CDR2 SNEGSKA (reference sequence). The CDR3 loop spans 14 amino acids. Unmatched junction bases numbered 8, after V lost 4 bases and J lost 3 bases. In DNA form, the CDR3 reads TGCAGTGCTACAGGGGGCCCCCGTAGCTACGAGCAGTACTTC. It encodes CSATGGPRSYEQYF.

The chain joins TRBV7-2 to TRBJ2-3; 11 bases map to TRBD2. The germline gives CDR1 SGHTA, CDR2 FQGNSA. The CDR3 has 14 residues. V lost 3 bases, J lost 6 bases, and 2 bases stayed unmatched. CDR3 coding DNA: TGTGCCAGCAGCTTGACTAGCGGGAAGGATACGCAGTATTTT. Protein: CASSLTSGKDTQYF.

This clonotype was detected a few times. The genes are TRBV6-2 or TRBV6-3 and TRBJ1-2; 8 bases are shared with TRBD1. V dropped 7 bases and J dropped 4; count of bases not matched to a gene: 8. Looked up from germline, CDR1 is MNHEY and CDR2 is SVGEGT. The CDR3 totals 14 residues. The CDR3 region is CASTVPDRGYGYTF. CDR3 bases: TGTGCCAGCACCGTACCTGACAGGGGCTATGGCTACACCTTC.

The chain has TRBV7-2 and TRBJ2-7; D possibly matches TRBD1 or TRBD2 (6 bases each). The CDR3 has 17 residues. CDR1 is SGHTA, CDR2 FQGNSA, per germline. Deletions cut 3 bases from V and 3 bases from J, with 21 bases between. CDR3 bases: TGTGCCAGCAGCTTCTTTGGGGGGCCACTAACCAACTACGAGCAGTACTTC. Translation: CASSFFGGPLTNYEQYF. Together with reference TRBV7-2 and TRBJ2-7, the CDR3 gives the full variable domain: GAGVSQSPSNKVTEKGKDVELRCDPISGHTALYWYRQSLGQGLEFLIYFQGNSAPDKSGLPSDRFSAERTGGSVSTLTIQRTQQEDSAVYLCASSFFGGPLTNYEQYFGPGTRLTVT.

Concerning this clonotype: Germline is not matched at one junction end, which may reflect a read error. The chain has TRBV6-2 or TRBV6-3 and TRBJ2-1; D may be TRBD1 (5 bases). The CDR3 is 14 amino acids. CDR1 and CDR2 from the germline V gene are MNHEY and SVGEGT. The CDR3 sequence is CASTYHDKGNEQFF. The CDR3, as DNA: TGTGCCAGCACTTACCACGACAAGGGGAATGAGCAGTTCTTC.

The chain links TRBV19 to TRBJ1-2; TRBD1 matches at 7 bases. CDR1 and CDR2 (germline): LNHDA, SQIVND (reference sequence). The CDR3 runs 13 residues. V lost 7 bases, J lost 5 bases, and 7 bases stayed unmatched. The CDR3 here is CASTLTGTYGYTF. CDR3 DNA sequence: TGTGCCAGTACCTTGACAGGGACATATGGCTACACCTTC.

V usage is TRBV20-1 and J usage is TRBJ1-1, with D possibly being TRBD1 (6 bases). CDR1 is DFQATT, CDR2 SNEGSKA, per germline (reference sequence). The CDR3 is 13 amino acids. V shed 1 base and J shed 5 bases, with 11 bases lying between them. The CDR3 DNA reads as TGCAGTGCTAGAGGCGAAGGGGGGACTGAAGCTTTCTTT. This encodes CSARGEGGTEAFF.

This clonotype has a handful of counts. Written as DNA, the CDR3 is TGTGCCAGCAGCAGGGACTCCGCCTACGAGCAGTACTTC. Translating it yields CASSRDSAYEQYF. This chain uses TRBV7-6 with TRBJ2-7; perhaps TRBD2 as D (6 bases). Germline V lookup: CDR1 SGHVS, CDR2 FNYEAQ. V was clipped by 5 bases and J by 2 bases, with 10 bases between them. CDR3 length: 13 amino acids. The full variable domain, with the rest looked up from reference TRBV7-6 and TRBJ2-7, is GAGVSQSPRYKVTKRGQDVALRCDPISGHVSLYWYRQALGQGPEFLTYFNYEAQQDKSGLPNDRFSAERPEGSISTLTIQRTEQRDSAMYRCASSRDSAYEQYFGPGTRLTVT.